The 6 T cell receptor beta chains listed next were all sequenced from one sample in a study of control samples from healthy donors and cancer patients. Assay used: immunoSEQ multiplex PCR; TCRdb lists only in-frame clones, some missing. Of approximately 100,000 clones in the sample, around nine tenths are singletons; the top ten hold roughly 20%. The specimen sequenced was blood. The receptor set was obtained from a man between 25 and 39 years old in good health.

The rearrangement links TRBV4-1 to TRBJ2-5; 9 bases map to TRBD1. CDR1 and CDR2 (germline): MGHRA, YSYEKL. The CDR3 runs to 15 residues. V was pared by 1 base and J by 1 base, with 1 base of the junction left unmatched. The CDR3 coding sequence is TGCGCCAGCAGCCAAGGACAGGGGGGCCAAGAGACCCAGTACTTC. This gives the protein CASSQGQGGQETQYF.

The chain couples TRBV6-5 to TRBJ1-5; D is perhaps TRBD1 (5 bases). This CDR3 contains 15 residues. Trimming cost V 6 bases and J 6 bases, with 18 bases left between them. The germline V gene encodes CDR1 MNHEY and CDR2 SVGAGI. Written as DNA, the CDR3 is TGTGCCAGCAGGGAGGGGATCTTACGGAGTCAGCCCCAGCATTTT. This encodes CASREGILRSQPQHF.

The chain carries TRBV29-1 and TRBJ1-1; D gene unclear. Trimming stripped 5 bases from V and 1 base from J, with 2 bases between. Germline CDR1 and CDR2: SQVTM and ANQGSEA. The CDR3 consists of 10 residues. The CDR3 spells CSVRNTEAFF. The CDR3, as DNA: TGCAGCGTTCGGAACACTGAAGCTTTCTTT.

The CDR3 nucleotides are TGCGCCAGCAGCTTGGATTACGGCAGGGACTACACAGATACGCAGTATTTT. The encoded protein is CASSLDYGRDYTDTQYF. This rearrangement joins TRBV5-1 to TRBJ2-3, with 7 bases matching TRBD2. The CDR3 sequence is 17 residues long. Germline V gene sequence: CDR1 SGHRS, CDR2 YFSETQ. Trimming took 0 bases from V and 2 from J; bases not matched to a gene: 9.

The chain is built from TRBV7-9 and TRBJ1-3; TRBD1 might be the D (6 bases). Trimming shortened V by 7 bases and J by 0 bases, and 10 bases separated the two germline ends. Germline V gives CDR1 SEHNR, CDR2 FQNEAQ (reference sequence). This CDR3 contains 14 residues. The CDR3 region is CASKTGGSGNTIYF. The CDR3 DNA follows: TGTGCCAGCAAGACAGGAGGCTCTGGAAACACCATATATTTT.

The chain recombines TRBV30 with TRBJ1-5, with D hard to call. CDR1 GTSNPN and CDR2 SVGIG come from the germline V gene (reference sequence). The CDR3 covers 13 residues. V was clipped by 2 bases and J by 4 bases, with 9 bases between them. CDR3 bases: TGTGCCTGGAGTTCCCGTCCGAATCAGCCCCAGCATTTT. Its translation is CAWSSRPNQPQHF.